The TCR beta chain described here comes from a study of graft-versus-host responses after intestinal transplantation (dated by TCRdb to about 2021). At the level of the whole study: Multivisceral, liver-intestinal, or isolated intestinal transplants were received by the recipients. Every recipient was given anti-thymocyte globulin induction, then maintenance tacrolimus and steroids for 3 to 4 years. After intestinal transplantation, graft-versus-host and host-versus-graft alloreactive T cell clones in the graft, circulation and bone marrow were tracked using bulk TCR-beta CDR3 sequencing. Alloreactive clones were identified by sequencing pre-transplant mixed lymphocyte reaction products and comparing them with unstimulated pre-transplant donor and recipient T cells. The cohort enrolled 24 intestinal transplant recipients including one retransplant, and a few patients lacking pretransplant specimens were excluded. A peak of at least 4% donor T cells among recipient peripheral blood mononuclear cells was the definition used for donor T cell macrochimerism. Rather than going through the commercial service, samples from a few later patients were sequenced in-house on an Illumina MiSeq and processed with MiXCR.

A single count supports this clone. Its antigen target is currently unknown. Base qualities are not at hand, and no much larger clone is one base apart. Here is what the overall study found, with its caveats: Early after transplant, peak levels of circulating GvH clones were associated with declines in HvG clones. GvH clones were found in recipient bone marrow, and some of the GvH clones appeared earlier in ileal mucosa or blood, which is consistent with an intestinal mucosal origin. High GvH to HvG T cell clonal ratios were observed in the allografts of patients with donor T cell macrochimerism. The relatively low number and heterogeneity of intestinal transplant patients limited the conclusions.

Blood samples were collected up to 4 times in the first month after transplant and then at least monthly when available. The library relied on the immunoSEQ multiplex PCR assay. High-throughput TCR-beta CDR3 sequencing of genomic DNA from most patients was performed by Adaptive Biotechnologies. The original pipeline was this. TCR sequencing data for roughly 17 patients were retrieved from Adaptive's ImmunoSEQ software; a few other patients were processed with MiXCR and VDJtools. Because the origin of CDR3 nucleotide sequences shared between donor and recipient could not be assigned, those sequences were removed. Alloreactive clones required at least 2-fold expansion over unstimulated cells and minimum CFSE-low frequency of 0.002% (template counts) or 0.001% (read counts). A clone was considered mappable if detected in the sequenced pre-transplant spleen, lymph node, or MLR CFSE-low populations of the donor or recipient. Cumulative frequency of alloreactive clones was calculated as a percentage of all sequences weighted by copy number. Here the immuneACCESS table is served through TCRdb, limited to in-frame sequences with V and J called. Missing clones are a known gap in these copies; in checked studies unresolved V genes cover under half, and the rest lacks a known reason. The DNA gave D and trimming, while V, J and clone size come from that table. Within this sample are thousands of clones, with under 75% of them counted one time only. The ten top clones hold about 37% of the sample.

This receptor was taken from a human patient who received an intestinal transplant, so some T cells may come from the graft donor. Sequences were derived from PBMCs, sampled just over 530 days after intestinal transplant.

The CDR3 protein: CSVDSLGLVFEQFF. The bases read TGCAGCGTTGATAGTTTGGGACTAGTGTTTGAGCAGTTCTTC. The sequence is built from TRBV29-1 and TRBJ2-1, with 8 central nucleotides matching TRBD2. The CDR1 and CDR2 encoded by the germline V gene are SQVTM and ANQGSEA. Trimming takes 3 bases off V and 9 bases off J; junction bases not matched to a gene: 10. The CDR3 starts with the cysteine, ends with the phenylalanine, and has 14 residues. Only the CDR3 DNA stays, 42 bases, in frame from base 1.